This T cell receptor (beta chain) was recovered during a study of graft-versus-host responses after intestinal transplantation. Study as a whole: Recipients across the board were started on anti-thymocyte globulin induction, then kept on tacrolimus and steroids for about three years.

About this clone: Its target is not known.

The assay was immunoSEQ multiplex PCR, and TCRdb's table has in-frame clones only and misses some. The sample has some 87,000 clones, around 90% seen once. Study-wide results and caveats: GvH clones were found in recipient marrow; some appeared first in ileum or blood. The study found high graft-versus-host to host-versus-graft clonal ratios in allografts of patients with graft-donor T cell macrochimerism.

The CDR3 has 13 amino acids. In germline, CDR1 is SNHLY, CDR2 FYNNEI. Unmatched junction bases numbered 5, after V lost 10 bases and J lost 1 base. Sequences were derived from unstimulated CD4+ T cells sorted from spleen or lymph node cells, sampled before intestinal transplant. The rearrangement joins TRBV2 to TRBJ1-1; 8 bases fit TRBD1. The clonotype originates from a human donor who received an intestinal transplant. The CDR3 sequence is CATRTGRNTEAFF. In DNA form, the CDR3 reads TGTGCCACCAGGACAGGGCGGAACACTGAAGCTTTCTTT.